These 10 T cell receptor beta chains were sequenced from one sample in a study of blood T cell repertoires in COVID-19. TCRdb's table, derived via immunoSEQ multiplex PCR, lists solely in-frame clones and lacks some. The sample lists 70,000 to 100,000 clones; almost 90% were seen once. Material for sequencing was peripheral blood. The source is an elderly woman with active or convalescent COVID-19.

With respect to this clone: One end of the junction is discordant with germline, which a read error may explain. The CDR3 region has the DNA TGTGCCCGCAGGCCCGGGGGCGGGGGGTATGAGCAGTTCTTC. It specifies CARRPGGGGYEQFF. J is TRBJ2-1 and V is TRBV28; the match to TRBD2 covers 8 bases. The germline gives CDR1 MDHEN, CDR2 SYDVKM. CDR3 length: 14 residues.

The genes are TRBV28 and TRBJ2-1, with TRBD2 as a possible D gene (6 bases). CDR1 and CDR2 (germline): MDHEN, SYDVKM. V dropped 5 bases and J dropped 3 bases, with 8 bases sitting between them. The CDR3 covers 13 residues. CDR3 region: CASSLTSYNEQFF. CDR3 nucleotides: TGTGCCAGCAGTCTGACTAGCTACAATGAGCAGTTCTTC. The full variable domain, in which reference TRBV28 and TRBJ2-1 provide the parts outside the CDR3, is DVKVTQSSRYLVKRTGEKVFLECVQDMDHENMFWYRQDPGLGLRLIYFSYDVKMKEKGDIPEGYSVSREKKERFSLILESASTNQTSMYLCASSLTSYNEQFFGPGTRLTVL.

This clone was seen only a few times. The chain couples TRBV28 to TRBJ2-6; unclear D gene. The CDR3 consists of 14 residues. CDR1 is MDHEN, CDR2 SYDVKM, per germline. The ends were cut back, 5 bases at V and 1 base at J, with 6 bases in the middle. The CDR3 region is CASSGGSGANVLTF. In DNA, the CDR3 is TGTGCCAGCAGTGGCGGTTCTGGGGCCAACGTCCTGACTTTC.

This chain links TRBV6-5 with TRBJ2-2; D remains ambiguous. Germline V CDR1 and CDR2: MNHEY, SVGAGI. Trimming cost V 6 bases and J 5 bases, with 16 bases left between them. The CDR3 contains 15 residues. The CDR3: CASRAERLGTGELFF. CDR3 coding DNA: TGTGCCAGCAGGGCCGAGAGGCTTGGTACCGGGGAGCTGTTTTTT.

The J gene is TRBJ1-4, the V gene TRBV18, with D tentatively TRBD1 (6 bases). From germline, CDR1 is KGHSH and CDR2 LQKENI. The CDR3 loop spans 16 amino acids. The ends were cut back, 0 bases at V and 6 bases at J, with 14 bases in the middle. DNA for the CDR3: TGTGCCAGCTCACCACCGGGGGCAGAGGGGTATGAAAAACTGTTTTTT. It codes for CASSPPGAEGYEKLFF.

The rearrangement joins TRBV27 to TRBJ2-3; D gene unclear. The germline CDR1 and CDR2 sequences are MNHEY and SMNVEV (reference sequence). Trimming took off 6 bases at V and 2 bases at J, with 9 bases between the two ends. The CDR3 is 13 amino acids. The CDR3 loop reads CASRVAVTDTQYF. The DNA of the CDR3 is TGTGCCAGCAGAGTAGCAGTCACAGATACGCAGTATTTT.

The CDR3 nucleotides read TGTGCCAGCAGCCGACAGGGGTCCCAGCCCCAGCATTTT. The encoded protein is CASSRQGSQPQHF. The genes are TRBV6-5 and TRBJ1-5; TRBD1 matches 8 bases. Germline V gene sequence: CDR1 MNHEY, CDR2 SVGAGI. V shed 6 bases, J shed 7 bases, and the junction held 5 bases outside the gene matches. The CDR3 loop spans 13 amino acids.

The chain combines TRBV27 with TRBJ2-3; D not certain. With 9 bases removed from V and 2 bases from J, the gap between germline ends came to 12 bases. This CDR3 spans 13 amino acids. CDR1 is MNHEY and CDR2 is SMNVEV in the germline V gene (reference sequence). The CDR3, as DNA: TGTGCCAGTGTCGGCGGCCTCACAGATACGCAGTATTTT. Its protein product is CASVGGLTDTQYF.

V gene TRBV24-1 combines with J gene TRBJ1-2, with 8 bases identical to TRBD1. The CDR3 is 15 residues long. Germline-derived CDR1 and CDR2 are KGHDR and SFDVKD. The junction had 4 bases not matched to a gene; V was cut back by 3 bases and J by 2 bases. For the CDR3, the DNA is TGTGCCACCAGTGATACAAGGACAGGGAACTATGGCTACACCTTC. It translates to CATSDTRTGNYGYTF.

This rearrangement joins TRBV28 to TRBJ2-7, with 8 nucleotides matching TRBD2. V shed 4 bases and J 7 bases; nucleotides not matched to a gene: 12. Germline loops: CDR1 MDHEN, CDR2 SYDVKM. This CDR3 comprises 15 residues. DNA of the CDR3: TGTGCCAGCAGTTCCTCCGGGACTAGTTGGGTAGAGCAGTACTTC. It codes for CASSSSGTSWVEQYF. The full variable domain, completed using reference TRBV28 and TRBJ2-7, is DVKVTQSSRYLVKRTGEKVFLECVQDMDHENMFWYRQDPGLGLRLIYFSYDVKMKEKGDIPEGYSVSREKKERFSLILESASTNQTSMYLCASSSSGTSWVEQYFGPGTRLTVT.